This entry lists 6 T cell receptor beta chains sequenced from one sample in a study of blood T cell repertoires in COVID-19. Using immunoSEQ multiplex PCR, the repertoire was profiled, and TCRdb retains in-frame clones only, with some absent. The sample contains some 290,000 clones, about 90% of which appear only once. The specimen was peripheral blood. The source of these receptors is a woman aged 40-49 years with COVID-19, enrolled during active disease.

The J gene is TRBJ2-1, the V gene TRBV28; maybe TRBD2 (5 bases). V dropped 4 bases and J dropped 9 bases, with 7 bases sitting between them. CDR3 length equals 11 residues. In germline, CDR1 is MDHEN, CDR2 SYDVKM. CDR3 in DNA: TGTGCCAGCAGTTCAAGCGGTGAGCAGTTCTTC. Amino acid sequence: CASSSSGEQFF.

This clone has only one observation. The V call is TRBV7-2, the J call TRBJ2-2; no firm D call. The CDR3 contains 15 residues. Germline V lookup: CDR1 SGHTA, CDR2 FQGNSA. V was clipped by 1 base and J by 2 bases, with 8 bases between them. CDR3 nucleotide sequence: TGTGCCAGCAGCTTAGTGGGCAGAAACACCGGGGAGCTGTTTTTT. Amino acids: CASSLVGRNTGELFF.

The DNA for the CDR3 is TGTGCCAGTAGTGTTGGACTACAGGGGGTACTCAACGTTGGCTACACCTTC. Its translation: CASSVGLQGVLNVGYTF. The rearrangement joins TRBV19 to TRBJ1-2; 8 nucleotides line up with TRBD1. Germline assignment: CDR1 LNHDA and CDR2 SQIVND (reference sequence). The CDR3 extends over 17 amino acids. J lost 7 bases, V lost 5 bases, and 18 bases had no gene match.

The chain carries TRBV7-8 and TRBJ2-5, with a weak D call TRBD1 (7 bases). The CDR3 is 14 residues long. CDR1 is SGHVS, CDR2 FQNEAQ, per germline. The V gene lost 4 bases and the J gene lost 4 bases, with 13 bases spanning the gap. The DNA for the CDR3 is TGTGCCAGCAGCTCCCCAGGGGGGCTAGAGACCCAGTACTTC. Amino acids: CASSSPGGLETQYF.

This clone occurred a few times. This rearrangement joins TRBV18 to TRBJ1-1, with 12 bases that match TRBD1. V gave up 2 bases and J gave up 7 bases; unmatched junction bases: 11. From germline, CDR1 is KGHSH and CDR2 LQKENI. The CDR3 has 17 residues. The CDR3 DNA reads TGTGCCAGCTCACCATCGGGACAGGGGGCAGGGACGTATGAAGCTTTCTTT. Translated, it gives CASSPSGQGAGTYEAFF. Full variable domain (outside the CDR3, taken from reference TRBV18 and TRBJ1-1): NAGVMQNPRHLVRRRGQEARLRCSPMKGHSHVYWYRQLPEEGLKFMVYLQKENIIDESGMPKERFSAEFPKEGPSILRIQQVVRGDSAAYFCASSPSGQGAGTYEAFFGQGTRLTVV.

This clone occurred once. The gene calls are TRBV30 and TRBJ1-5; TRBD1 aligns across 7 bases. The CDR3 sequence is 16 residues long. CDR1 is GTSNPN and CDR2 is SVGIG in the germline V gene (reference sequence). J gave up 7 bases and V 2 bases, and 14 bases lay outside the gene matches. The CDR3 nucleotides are TGTGCCTGGAGTTCACCCCCTTACAGGGGTCCGCAGCCCCAGCATTTT. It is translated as CAWSSPPYRGPQPQHF.